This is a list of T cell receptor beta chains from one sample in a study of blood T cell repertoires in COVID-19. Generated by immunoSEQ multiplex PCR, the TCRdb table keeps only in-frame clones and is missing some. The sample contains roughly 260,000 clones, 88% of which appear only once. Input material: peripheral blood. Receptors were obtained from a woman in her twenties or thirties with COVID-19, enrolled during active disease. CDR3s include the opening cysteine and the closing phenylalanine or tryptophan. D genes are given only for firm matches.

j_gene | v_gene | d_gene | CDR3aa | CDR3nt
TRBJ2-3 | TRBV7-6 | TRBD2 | CASSDSGRMADTQYF | TGTGCCAGCAGCGATAGCGGGAGGATGGCAGATACGCAGTATTTT
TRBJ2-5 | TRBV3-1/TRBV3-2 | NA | CASSQEWLTQETQYF | TGTGCCAGCAGCCAAGAATGGCTGACACAAGAGACCCAGTACTTC
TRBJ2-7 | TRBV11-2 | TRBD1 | CASSYQGAGNNEQYF | TGTGCCAGCAGCTACCAGGGGGCTGGAAACAACGAGCAGTACTTC
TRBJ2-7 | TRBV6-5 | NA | CAIYRRAASEQYF | TGTGCCATATACAGGAGGGCTGCTTCCGAGCAGTACTTC
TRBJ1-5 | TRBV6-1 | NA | CASSPGIQPQHF | TGTGCCAGCAGTCCAGGGATTCAGCCCCAGCATTTT
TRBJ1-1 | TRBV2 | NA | CASQGGRNTEAFF | TGTGCCAGTCAAGGAGGGAGGAACACTGAAGCTTTCTTT
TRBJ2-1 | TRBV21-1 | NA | CASTLDRAGTRLIYNEQFF | TGTGCCAGCACCTTAGACAGGGCTGGAACGAGACTTATCTACAATGAGCAGTTCTTC
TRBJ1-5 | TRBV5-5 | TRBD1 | CASSSGTGTQPQHF | TGTGCCAGCAGCTCCGGGACAGGGACTCAGCCCCAGCATTTT
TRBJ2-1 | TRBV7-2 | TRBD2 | CASSETLAGGNYNEQFF | TGTGCCAGCAGCGAGACACTAGCGGGCGGGAATTACAATGAGCAGTTCTTC
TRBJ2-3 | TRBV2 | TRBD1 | CASDGTGRTDTQYF | TGTGCCAGTGACGGGACAGGGCGTACAGATACGCAGTATTTT
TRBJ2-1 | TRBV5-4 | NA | CASSLPGGNEQFF | TGTGCCAGCAGCCTACCCGGGGGCAATGAGCAGTTCTTC
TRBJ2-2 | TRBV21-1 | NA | CASSKGETGQPGELFF | TGTGCCAGCAGCAAAGGGGAAACAGGCCAGCCCGGGGAGCTGTTTTTT